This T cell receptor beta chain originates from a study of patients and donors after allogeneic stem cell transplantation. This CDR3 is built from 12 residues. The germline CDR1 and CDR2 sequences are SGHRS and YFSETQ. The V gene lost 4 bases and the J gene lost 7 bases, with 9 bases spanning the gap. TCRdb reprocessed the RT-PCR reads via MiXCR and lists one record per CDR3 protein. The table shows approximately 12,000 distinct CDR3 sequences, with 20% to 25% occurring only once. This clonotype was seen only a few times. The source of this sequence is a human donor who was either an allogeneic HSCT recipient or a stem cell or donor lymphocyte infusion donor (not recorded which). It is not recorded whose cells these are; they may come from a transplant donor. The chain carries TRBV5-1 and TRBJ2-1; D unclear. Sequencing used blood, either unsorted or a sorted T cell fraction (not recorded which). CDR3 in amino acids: CASSEGRNEQFF. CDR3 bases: TGCGCCAGCAGCGAAGGTCGTAATGAGCAGTTCTTC.